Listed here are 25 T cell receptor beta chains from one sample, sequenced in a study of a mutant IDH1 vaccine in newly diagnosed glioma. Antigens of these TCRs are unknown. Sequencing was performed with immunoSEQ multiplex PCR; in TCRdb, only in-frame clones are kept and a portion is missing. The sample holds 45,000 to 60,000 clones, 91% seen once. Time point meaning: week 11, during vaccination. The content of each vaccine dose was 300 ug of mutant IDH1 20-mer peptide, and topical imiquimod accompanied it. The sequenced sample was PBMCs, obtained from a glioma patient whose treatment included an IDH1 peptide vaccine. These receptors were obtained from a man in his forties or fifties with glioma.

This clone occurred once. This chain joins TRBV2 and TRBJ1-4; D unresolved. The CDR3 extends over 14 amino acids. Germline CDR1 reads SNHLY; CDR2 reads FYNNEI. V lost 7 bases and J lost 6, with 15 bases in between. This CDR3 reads CASTTGQPDEKLFF. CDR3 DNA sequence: TGTGCCAGCACAACTGGGCAGCCGGATGAAAAACTGTTTTTT.

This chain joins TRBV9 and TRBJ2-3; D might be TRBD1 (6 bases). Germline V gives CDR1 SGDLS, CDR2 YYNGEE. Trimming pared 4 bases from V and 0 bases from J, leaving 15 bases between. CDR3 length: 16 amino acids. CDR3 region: CASSPGTTSSTDTQYF. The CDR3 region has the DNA TGTGCCAGCAGCCCGGGGACAACTTCTAGCACAGATACGCAGTATTTT.

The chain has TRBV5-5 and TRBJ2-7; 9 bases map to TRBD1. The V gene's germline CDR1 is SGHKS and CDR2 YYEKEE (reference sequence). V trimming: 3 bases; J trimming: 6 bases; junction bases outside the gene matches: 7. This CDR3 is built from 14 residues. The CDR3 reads CASSWTGELSEQYF. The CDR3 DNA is TGTGCCAGCAGCTGGACAGGGGAACTCTCCGAGCAGTACTTC.

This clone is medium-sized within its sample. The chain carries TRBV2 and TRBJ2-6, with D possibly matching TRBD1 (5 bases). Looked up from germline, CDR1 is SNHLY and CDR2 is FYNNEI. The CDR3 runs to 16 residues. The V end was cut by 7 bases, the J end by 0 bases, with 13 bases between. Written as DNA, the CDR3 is TGTGCCAGCAATACGGACAACCCCTCTGGGGCCAACGTCCTGACTTTC. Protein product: CASNTDNPSGANVLTF. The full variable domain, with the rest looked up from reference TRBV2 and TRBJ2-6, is EPEVTQTPSHQVTQMGQEVILRCVPISNHLYFYWYRQILGQKVEFLVSFYNNEISEKSEIFDDQFSVERPDGSNFTLKIRSTKLEDSAMYFCASNTDNPSGANVLTFGAGSRLTVL.

CDR3 in DNA: TGTGCCAGCAGGGTACTAGCGACAAGCTCCTACAATGAGCAGTTCTTC. This gives the protein CASRVLATSSYNEQFF. V usage is TRBV7-9 and J usage is TRBJ2-1; 7 nucleotides align to TRBD2. The V and J ends lost 6 bases and 0 bases, in that order; junction bases with no gene match: 8. Germline loops: CDR1 SEHNR, CDR2 FQNEAQ (reference sequence). This CDR3 region has 16 residues.

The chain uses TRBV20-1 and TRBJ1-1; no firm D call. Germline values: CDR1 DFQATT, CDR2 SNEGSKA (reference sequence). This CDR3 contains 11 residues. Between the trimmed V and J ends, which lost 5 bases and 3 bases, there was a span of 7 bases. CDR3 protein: CSADMYTEAFF. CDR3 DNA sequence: TGCAGTGCTGATATGTACACTGAAGCTTTCTTT.

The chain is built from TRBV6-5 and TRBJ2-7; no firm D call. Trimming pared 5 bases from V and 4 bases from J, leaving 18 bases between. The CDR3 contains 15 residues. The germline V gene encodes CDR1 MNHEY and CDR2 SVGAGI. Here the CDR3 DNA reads TGTGCCAGCAGTCCCCCCGCGAAGCCCGCTTACGAGCAGTACTTC. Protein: CASSPPAKPAYEQYF.

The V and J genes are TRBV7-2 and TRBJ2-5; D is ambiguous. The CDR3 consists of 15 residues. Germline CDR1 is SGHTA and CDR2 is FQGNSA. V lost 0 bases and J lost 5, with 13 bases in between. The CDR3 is CASSLAGAKAETQYF. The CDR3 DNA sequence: TGTGCCAGCAGCTTAGCGGGCGCTAAAGCGGAGACCCAGTACTTC.

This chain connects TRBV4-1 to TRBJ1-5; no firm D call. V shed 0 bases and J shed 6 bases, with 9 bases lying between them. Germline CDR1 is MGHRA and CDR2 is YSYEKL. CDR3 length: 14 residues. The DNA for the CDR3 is TGCGCCAGCAGCCAAGATCATGAGGCTCAGCCCCAGCATTTT. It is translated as CASSQDHEAQPQHF.

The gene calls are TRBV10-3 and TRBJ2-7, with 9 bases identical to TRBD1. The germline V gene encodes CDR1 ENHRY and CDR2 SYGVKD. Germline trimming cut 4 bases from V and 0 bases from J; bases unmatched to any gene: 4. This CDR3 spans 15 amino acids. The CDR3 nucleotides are TGTGCCATCAGTGGCCCGGGACAGGGCTCCTACGAGCAGTACTTC. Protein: CAISGPGQGSYEQYF.

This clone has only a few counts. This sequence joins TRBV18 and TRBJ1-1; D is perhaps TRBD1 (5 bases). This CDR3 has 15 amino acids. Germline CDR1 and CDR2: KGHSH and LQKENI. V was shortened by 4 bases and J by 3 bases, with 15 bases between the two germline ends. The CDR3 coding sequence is TGTGCCAGCTCACGGCGGGAGGGGAGAGACACTGAAGCTTTCTTT. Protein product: CASSRREGRDTEAFF.

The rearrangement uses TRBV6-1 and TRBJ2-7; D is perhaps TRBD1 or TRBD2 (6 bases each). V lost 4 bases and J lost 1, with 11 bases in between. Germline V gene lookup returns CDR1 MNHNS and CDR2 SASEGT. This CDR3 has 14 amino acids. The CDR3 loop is CASSGRGSSYEQYF. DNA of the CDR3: TGTGCCAGCAGTGGGAGGGGGAGTTCCTACGAGCAGTACTTC.

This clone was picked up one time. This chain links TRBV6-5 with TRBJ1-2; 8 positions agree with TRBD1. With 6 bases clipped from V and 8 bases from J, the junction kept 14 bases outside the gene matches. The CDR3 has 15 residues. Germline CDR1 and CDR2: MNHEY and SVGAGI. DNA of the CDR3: TGTGCCAGCAGACTCGACAGGGGTAAGTTCCGGGGCTACACCTTC. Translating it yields CASRLDRGKFRGYTF.

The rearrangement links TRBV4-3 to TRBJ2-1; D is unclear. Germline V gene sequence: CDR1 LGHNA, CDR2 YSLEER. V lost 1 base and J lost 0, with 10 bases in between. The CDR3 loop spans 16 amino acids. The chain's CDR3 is CASSQGAANSYNEQFF. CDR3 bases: TGCGCCAGCAGCCAAGGGGCAGCCAACTCCTACAATGAGCAGTTCTTC.

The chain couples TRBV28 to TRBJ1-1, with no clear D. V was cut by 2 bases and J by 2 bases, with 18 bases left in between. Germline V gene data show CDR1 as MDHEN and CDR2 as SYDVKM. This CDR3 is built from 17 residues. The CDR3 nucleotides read TGTGCCAGCAGTTTACCCGCTCTTGGTGAGGGTAACACTGAAGCTTTCTTT. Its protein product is CASSLPALGEGNTEAFF. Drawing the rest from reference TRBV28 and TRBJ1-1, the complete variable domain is DVKVTQSSRYLVKRTGEKVFLECVQDMDHENMFWYRQDPGLGLRLIYFSYDVKMKEKGDIPEGYSVSREKKERFSLILESASTNQTSMYLCASSLPALGEGNTEAFFGQGTRLTVV.

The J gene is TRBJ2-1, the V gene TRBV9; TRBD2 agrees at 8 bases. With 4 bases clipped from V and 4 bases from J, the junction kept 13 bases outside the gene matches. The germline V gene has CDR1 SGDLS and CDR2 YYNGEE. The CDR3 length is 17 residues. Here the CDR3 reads CASSPHQRTSSYNEQFF. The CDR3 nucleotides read TGTGCCAGCAGCCCCCACCAGAGGACTAGCAGTTACAATGAGCAGTTCTTC.

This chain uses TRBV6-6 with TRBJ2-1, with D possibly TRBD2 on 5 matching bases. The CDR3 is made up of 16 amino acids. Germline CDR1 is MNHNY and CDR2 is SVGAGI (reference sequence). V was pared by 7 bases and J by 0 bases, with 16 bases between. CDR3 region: CASKPPGISSYNEQFF. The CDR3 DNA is TGTGCCAGCAAGCCCCCGGGGATCAGCTCCTACAATGAGCAGTTCTTC.

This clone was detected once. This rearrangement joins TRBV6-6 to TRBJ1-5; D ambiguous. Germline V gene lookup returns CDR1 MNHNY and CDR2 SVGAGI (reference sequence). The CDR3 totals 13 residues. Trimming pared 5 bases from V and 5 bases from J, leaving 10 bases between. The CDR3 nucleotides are TGTGCCAGCAGTACAGTGCGGGATCAGCCCCAGCATTTT. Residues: CASSTVRDQPQHF.

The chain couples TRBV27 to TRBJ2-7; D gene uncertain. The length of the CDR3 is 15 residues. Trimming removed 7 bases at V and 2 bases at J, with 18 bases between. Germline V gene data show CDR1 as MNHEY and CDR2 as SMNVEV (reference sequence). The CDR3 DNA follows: TGTGCCAGCACCACCTGGTCGGGCTTCACCTACGAGCAGTACTTC. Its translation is CASTTWSGFTYEQYF.

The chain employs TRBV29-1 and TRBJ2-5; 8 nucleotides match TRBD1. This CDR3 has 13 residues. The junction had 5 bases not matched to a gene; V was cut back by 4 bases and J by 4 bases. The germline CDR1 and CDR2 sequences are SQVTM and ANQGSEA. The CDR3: CSVGGQGAETQYF. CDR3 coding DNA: TGCAGCGTTGGGGGGCAGGGGGCAGAGACCCAGTACTTC.

CDR3 region: CASSSTATESRYGYTF. The CDR3 region has the DNA TGTGCCAGCAGCTCAACAGCGACGGAGAGCCGTTATGGCTACACCTTC. The chain combines TRBV5-5 with TRBJ1-2; D gene uncertain. Trimming took 3 bases from V and 5 from J, leaving 20 bases between them. CDR3 length equals 16 residues. CDR1 is SGHKS and CDR2 is YYEKEE in the germline V gene (reference sequence).

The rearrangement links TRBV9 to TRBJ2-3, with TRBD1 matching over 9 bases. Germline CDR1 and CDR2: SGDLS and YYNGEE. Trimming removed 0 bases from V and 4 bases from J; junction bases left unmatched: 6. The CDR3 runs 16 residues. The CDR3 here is CASSVAPGQGPDTQYF. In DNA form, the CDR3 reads TGTGCCAGCAGCGTAGCCCCTGGACAGGGGCCAGATACGCAGTATTTT.

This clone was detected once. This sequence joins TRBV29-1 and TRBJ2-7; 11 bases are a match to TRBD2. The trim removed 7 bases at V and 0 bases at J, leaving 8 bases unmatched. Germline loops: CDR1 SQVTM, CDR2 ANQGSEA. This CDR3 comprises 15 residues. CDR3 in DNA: TGCAGCGATGGGACTAGCGGACGGAGCTCCTACGAGCAGTACTTC. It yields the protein CSDGTSGRSSYEQYF.

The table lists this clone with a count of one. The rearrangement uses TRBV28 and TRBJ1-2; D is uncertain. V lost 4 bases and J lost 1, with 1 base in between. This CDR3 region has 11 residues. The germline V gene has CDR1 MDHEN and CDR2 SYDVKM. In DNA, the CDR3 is TGTGCCAGCAGTTATAACTATGGCTACACCTTC. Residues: CASSYNYGYTF.

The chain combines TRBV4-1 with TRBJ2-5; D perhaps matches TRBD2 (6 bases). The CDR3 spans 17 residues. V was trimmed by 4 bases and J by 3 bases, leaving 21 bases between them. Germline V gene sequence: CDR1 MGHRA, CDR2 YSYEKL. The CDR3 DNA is TGCGCCAGCAGCCGTGAAGGAACCGGGACTCCAAAAGAGACCCAGTACTTC. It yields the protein CASSREGTGTPKETQYF.